This T cell receptor beta chain was captured in a study of blood T cells in healthy people across ages (dated by TCRdb to about 2015). Looking at the study overall: Template switching captured roughly one uniquely barcoded TCR beta cDNA molecule per two T cells in model experiments. To track age-related changes in TCR beta repertoire diversity, the study relied on deep sequencing normalized with unique cDNA molecular identifiers. Donors were grouped into four age groups: young (average roughly 17 years), middle-aged (approximately 41), aged (around 60) and long-lived (just over 80). To avoid experimental bias, donors of different ages were randomly spread across the sequencing lanes. The study analyzed two additional independent replicas of 1 million unique cDNA reads from the same blood draw for two donors, one aged 18 to 30 and one aged 80 or older.

The full study reports these points: There was a strong correlation between observed TCR beta diversity and the percentage of naive T cells measured by flow cytometry. Since profiling was done on bulk unsorted PBMCs, naive and antigen-experienced compartments could not be conclusively compared. Estimates of total diversity from one million sequenced T cells were regarded as lower bounds and underestimates. Compared with the aged group, the long-lived group had more naive CD4+ T cells, fewer expanded clones and increased TCR diversity, a pattern suggesting age selection. The CMV infection status of donors was not known, potentially confounding age-related changes in expanded clonotypes. As age increased, observed TCR beta diversity per million T cells dropped in a roughly linear way, and a significant reduction was already evident by age roughly 36.

The donors were 40 or so Caucasian individuals from Russia, aged 6 to 90 years, who were systemically healthy. About 9.8 milliliters of peripheral blood were drawn from each donor into EDTA-treated Vacutainer tubes. Ficoll-Paque density-gradient centrifugation was used to isolate PBMCs, with at least 7 million per sample. Trizol reagent was used to extract total RNA from PBMCs, with at least 5 micrograms per sample. For every donor, an aliquot of PBMCs went through flow cytometry to measure the percentages of naive CD45RAhigh/CD27high T cells. In the case of this clonotype: Its antigen has not been determined. No base quality information exists; no much larger clone differs at one position.

Libraries were made using 5' RACE. The run used an Illumina HiSeq 2500. A second PCR of roughly 7 to 12 cycles was performed with a sample-barcoded 5' primer and a J-beta primer mix. Each TCR beta cDNA molecule received a unique molecular identifier from a template-switch 5' adaptor carrying 12 random nucleotides. At least 2.5 million CDR3-containing paired-end reads were obtained from each sample. The Mint cDNA synthesis kit, primed by a TRBC-specific oligonucleotide, was used to synthesize first-strand cDNA from all RNA. All cDNA was treated with uracil-DNA glycosylase and then went through a first 18-cycle PCR with the universal primers M1SS and BC2_uni_R. Regarding the original processing steps: Normalization of each sample was performed by random selection of 1 million high-quality reads, each carrying a distinct molecular identifier. Reads with shared molecular identifiers were discarded instead of being binned into consensus sequences. MiTCR, run with a Q25 quality threshold and the strictest error-elimination algorithm, handled CDR3 identification, clonotype clustering and error correction. Lower-bound total TCR beta diversity was estimated with a nonparametric unseen species model using Euler transformation. TCRdb reanalyzed the raw reads on its own, using fastp at Q25 for trimming and MiXCR for clone calling, and kept in-frame beta chains. Every CDR3 protein is listed once, alongside the most common genes and DNA of its rows. These V and J calls are TCRdb output, not the study's own analysis. This sample has roughly 830,000 distinct CDR3 sequences in its table, and 62% of those were observed once. The ten largest account for around 30% of the sample.

CDR1 is given as ENHRY and CDR2 as SYGVKD, both from the germline V gene. V is cut by 4 bases and J by 2 bases, and the space between the germline ends is 9 bases. The cysteine opens and the phenylalanine closes a CDR3 of 13 amino acids. Of all the DNA, just the CDR3 is kept, 39 bases in frame from base 1. The clonotype was recovered from a young man in good health. Sequenced: blood. The chain was built from TRBV10-3 and TRBJ2-7, with no reliable assignment of the D segment. The CDR3 protein: CAISGSRAYEQYF. The DNA sequence follows: TGTGCCATCAGTGGGAGCAGAGCCTACGAGCAGTACTTC.